This T cell receptor beta chain was identified during a study of cytomegalovirus exposure and HLA in healthy donors. General study findings and limits: Subsequent analysis found a tendency for first-cohort TCR clusters to co-occur within the 120 or so validation repertoires. The dataset shows that most TCR sequences were rare, while some public TCRs occurred in many donors. According to the study, 180 or so TCR beta chains were cytomegalovirus-associated.

TCRdb's copy holds only in-frame clones and misses some; the assay was immunoSEQ multiplex PCR. This sample yields approximately 300,000 clones, of which around 87% are seen a single time; about 1% belongs to the top ten. Per the germline V gene, CDR1 is SGHRS and CDR2 is YFSETQ. CDR3 length: 13 residues. V was clipped by 4 bases and J by 9 bases, with 17 bases between them. About this clone: The antigen is undetermined.

Sequenced: PBMCs. V is TRBV5-1 and J is TRBJ2-7; a possible D gene is TRBD1 (6 bases). The receptor was isolated from a woman in her 30s in good health and CMV-seropositive. The CDR3 region is CASSGYRDIGQYF. The CDR3 bases are TGCGCCAGCAGCGGCTACCGGGACATAGGGCAGTACTTC.